This T cell receptor (beta chain) was sequenced in a study of T-cell reconstitution after alpha-beta-depleted transplantation in children. Broader study findings: Surviving recipient T cells and thymic progenitors produced the high day-60 TCRbeta diversity seen in some patients. At the one-year point after transplant, T-cell counts and TCRbeta diversity were found to come mostly from T cells that had been newly produced. Two months or so post-transplant, alpha-beta T cells reportedly derived from several hundred expanded graft clones.

Germline V gene sequence: CDR1 KGHSH, CDR2 LQKENI. V dropped 0 bases and J dropped 0 bases, with 9 bases sitting between them. This CDR3 spans 16 amino acids. Unique molecular identifiers were used in preparing the TCRbeta library. Each CDR3 protein is one row after TCRdb ran MiXCR on the PCR reads. The table includes 45,000 to 70,000 distinct CDR3 sequences, approximately 43% detected once. This clonotype was detected a few times. Its target is not known. This sequence joins TRBV18 and TRBJ2-1; D ambiguous. The TCR was taken from a male patient younger than 18 who had a stem cell transplant for acute lymphoblastic leukemia, so the T cells may come from the graft donor. This specimen consisted of PBMCs, mostly from graft donor cells, obtained 360 days after TCRalphabeta/CD19-depleted stem cell transplant. CDR3 nucleotides: TGTGCCAGCTCACCACCAAAGGTCAGCTCCTACAATGAGCAGTTCTTC. It specifies CASSPPKVSSYNEQFF.